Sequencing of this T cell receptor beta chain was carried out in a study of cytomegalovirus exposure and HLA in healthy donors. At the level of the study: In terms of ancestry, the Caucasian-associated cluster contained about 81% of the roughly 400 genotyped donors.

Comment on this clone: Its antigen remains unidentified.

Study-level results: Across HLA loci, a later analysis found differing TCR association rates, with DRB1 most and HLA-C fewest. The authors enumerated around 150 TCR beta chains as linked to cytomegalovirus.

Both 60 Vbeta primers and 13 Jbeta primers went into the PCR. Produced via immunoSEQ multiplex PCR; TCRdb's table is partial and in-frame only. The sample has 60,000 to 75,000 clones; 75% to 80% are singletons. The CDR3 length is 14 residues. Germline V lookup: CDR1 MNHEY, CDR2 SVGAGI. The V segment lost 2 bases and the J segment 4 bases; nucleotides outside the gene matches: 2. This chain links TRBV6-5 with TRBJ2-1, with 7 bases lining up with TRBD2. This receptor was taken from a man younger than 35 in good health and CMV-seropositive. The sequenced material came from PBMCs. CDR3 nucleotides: TGTGCCAGCAGTTACGGGGGGGGATACAATGAGCAGTTCTTC. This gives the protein CASSYGGGYNEQFF.